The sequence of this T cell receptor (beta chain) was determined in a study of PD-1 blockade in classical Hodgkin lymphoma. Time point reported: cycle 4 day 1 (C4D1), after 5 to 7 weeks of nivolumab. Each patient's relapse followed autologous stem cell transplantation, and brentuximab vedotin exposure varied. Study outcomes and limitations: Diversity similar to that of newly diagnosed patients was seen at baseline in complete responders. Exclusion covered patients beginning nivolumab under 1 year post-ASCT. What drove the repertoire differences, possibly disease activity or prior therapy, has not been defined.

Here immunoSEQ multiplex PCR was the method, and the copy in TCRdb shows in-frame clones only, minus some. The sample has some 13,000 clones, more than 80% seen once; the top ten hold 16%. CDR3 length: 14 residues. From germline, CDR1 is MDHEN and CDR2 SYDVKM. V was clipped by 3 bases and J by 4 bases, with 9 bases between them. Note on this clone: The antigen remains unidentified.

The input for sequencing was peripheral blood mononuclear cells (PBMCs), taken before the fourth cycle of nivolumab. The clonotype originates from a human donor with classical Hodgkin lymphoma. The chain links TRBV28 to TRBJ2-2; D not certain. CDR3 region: CASSFRPSTGELFF. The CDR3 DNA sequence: TGTGCCAGCAGTTTTCGCCCATCCACCGGGGAGCTGTTTTTT.